Shown below are 23 T cell receptor beta chains from a single sample sequenced in a study of CXCR3-negative and CXCR3-positive naive CD8 T cells (dated by TCRdb to between 2017 and 2020). Reads for this sample came from a NextSeq 550. The Human TCR Profiling Kit (MiLaboratory) was used to make UMI-labeled 5' RACE TRB cDNA libraries. TCRdb reprocessed the reads into one record per CDR3 protein sequence, lacking DNA. The sample's table lists a count of about 56,000 distinct CDR3 sequences. The ten largest clones represent more than 20% of the sample. The sequencing sample was made of memory CD8+ T cells from blood. The cell subset or site label here, explained by the study, means: conventional CD8+ memory T cells (TMEM), sorted as controls. The receptors here all came from a human donor in good health. Some clones in this sample may be carry-over from other donors' samples.

The chain has TRBV6-5 and TRBJ1-6; TCRdb returns TRBD1, unconfirmable since there is no DNA. The CDR3 is made up of 19 amino acids. Germline loops: CDR1 MNHEY, CDR2 SVGAGI. The CDR3 region is CASSYSRPEGAFGNSPLHF.

The chain combines TRBV20-1 with TRBJ2-7; without DNA, the TCRdb call of TRBD1 cannot be checked. Germline values: CDR1 DFQATT, CDR2 SNEGSKA (reference sequence). The length of the CDR3 is 14 residues. The CDR3: CSARGTGDTYEQYF.

The chain combines TRBV7-9 with TRBJ2-3; TCRdb reports TRBD1, a call that lacks DNA to check it against. CDR3 length: 15 amino acids. Per the germline V gene, CDR1 is SEHNR and CDR2 is FQNEAQ (reference sequence). CDR3 protein: CASSLVAGGRDTQYF.

This chain connects TRBV6-6 to TRBJ2-3; the TRBD1 assignment by TCRdb is unverifiable without DNA. The CDR3 covers 14 residues. CDR1 and CDR2 (germline): MNHNY, SVGAGI (reference sequence). CDR3 in amino acids: CASSYSNAPDTQYF.

The chain links TRBV10-3 to TRBJ2-2; no DNA is available, so the TRBD2 call from TCRdb remains unchecked. From germline, CDR1 is ENHRY and CDR2 SYGVKD. CDR3 length: 11 residues. CDR3 in amino acids: CAISAREELFF.

The CDR3 is CASSEQVGSYEQYF. The genes are TRBV21-1 and TRBJ2-7. TRBV21-1 is a documented pseudogene. There are 14 residues in the CDR3.

This rearrangement joins TRBV28 to TRBJ2-1; TCRdb returns TRBD2, unconfirmable since there is no DNA. Germline V lookup: CDR1 MDHEN, CDR2 SYDVKM. The CDR3 is 13 amino acids. The CDR3 here is CASSFEGYNEQFF.

The CDR3 here is CASSWTGFTDTQYF. This chain uses TRBV7-8 with TRBJ2-3; as DNA is missing, the TRBD1 call by TCRdb cannot be tested. From germline, CDR1 is SGHVS and CDR2 FQNEAQ. The length of the CDR3 is 14 residues.

V and J are TRBV7-9 and TRBJ2-7; with no DNA, the TCRdb D assignment of TRBD1 cannot be verified. The CDR3 runs to 15 residues. Germline CDR1 is SEHNR and CDR2 is FQNEAQ (reference sequence). CDR3: CASSFSGTGSYEQYF. Drawing the rest from reference TRBV7-9 and TRBJ2-7, the complete variable domain is DTGVSQNPRHKITKRGQNVTFRCDPISEHNRLYWYRQTLGQGPEFLTYFQNEAQLEKSRLLSDRFSAERPKGSFSTLEIQRTEQGDSAMYLCASSFSGTGSYEQYFGPGTRLTVT.

The J gene is TRBJ2-7, the V gene TRBV27; TCRdb designates TRBD1, a call that cannot be tested without DNA. The CDR3 runs to 13 residues. Per the germline V gene, CDR1 is MNHEY and CDR2 is SMNVEV (reference sequence). This CDR3 is CASRTGGVGEQYF.

This sequence joins TRBV29-1 and TRBJ2-2; TCRdb's D call of TRBD2 is untestable without DNA. The V gene's germline CDR1 is SQVTM and CDR2 ANQGSEA. The CDR3 extends over 15 amino acids. CDR3 amino acids: CSVESAEKNTGELFF.

J is TRBJ1-1 and V is TRBV6-5. The CDR3 spans 15 residues. Germline lookup yields CDR1 MNHEY and CDR2 SVGAGI. The CDR3 is CASSYRIGPLTEAFF.

The CDR3 sequence: CASSDMAGGLNEQFF. The genes are TRBV6-4 and TRBJ2-1; TCRdb's assignment of TRBD1 cannot be checked, as there is no DNA. Per the germline V gene, CDR1 is MRHNA and CDR2 is SNTAGT. The length of the CDR3 is 15 residues.

The chain uses TRBV20-1 and TRBJ2-2; TCRdb's D gene call, TRBD2, goes unchecked for lack of DNA. Per the germline V gene, CDR1 is DFQATT and CDR2 is SNEGSKA (reference sequence). The CDR3 spans 17 residues. This CDR3 is CSAPGLAGGLNTGELFF.

The chain employs TRBV7-9 and TRBJ2-1; absent DNA, TCRdb's TRBD1 call cannot be checked. From germline, CDR1 is SEHNR and CDR2 FQNEAQ (reference sequence). This CDR3 has 16 amino acids. CDR3 region: CASSLAGAPAYNEQFF. Filled out from reference TRBV7-9 and TRBJ2-1, the complete variable domain reads DTGVSQNPRHKITKRGQNVTFRCDPISEHNRLYWYRQTLGQGPEFLTYFQNEAQLEKSRLLSDRFSAERPKGSFSTLEIQRTEQGDSAMYLCASSLAGAPAYNEQFFGPGTRLTVL.

The rearrangement links TRBV21-1 to TRBJ2-3; TCRdb returns TRBD1, unconfirmable since there is no DNA. TRBV21-1 is marked as a pseudogene. The length of the CDR3 is 15 residues. This CDR3 reads CASSKGTGGTDTQYF.

CDR3 protein: CASSPGLASTDTQYF. This sequence joins TRBV6-2 or TRBV6-3 and TRBJ2-3; the TRBD2 assignment by TCRdb is unverifiable without DNA. CDR1 and CDR2 (germline): MNHEY, SVGEGT. This CDR3 contains 15 residues.

The chain couples TRBV30 to TRBJ1-2; TCRdb proposes TRBD1, but this gene call is untestable without DNA. The CDR3 totals 12 residues. Germline CDR1 GTSNPN, CDR2 SVGIG (reference sequence). CDR3 amino acids: CAWSDGGNGYTF. The variable domain in full, completed from reference TRBV30 and TRBJ1-2, reads SQTIHQWPATLVQPVGSPLSLECTVEGTSNPNLYWYRQAAGRGLQLLFYSVGIGQISSEVPQNLSASRPQDRQFILSSKKLLLSDSGFYLCAWSDGGNGYTFGSGTRLTVV.

This clonotype is classed as medium-sized (0.01 to 0.1%) by frequency. The V and J genes are TRBV20-1 and TRBJ2-7. Germline CDR1 DFQATT, CDR2 SNEGSKA (reference sequence). There are 13 residues in the CDR3. This CDR3 is CSARDLNAHEQYF.

This CDR3 is CASSISASGGGEQFF. The chain carries TRBV19 and TRBJ2-1; TCRdb returns TRBD2, unconfirmable since there is no DNA. The V gene's germline CDR1 is LNHDA and CDR2 SQIVND (reference sequence). This CDR3 has 15 residues.

The genes are TRBV29-1 and TRBJ2-7. This CDR3 has 13 residues. Looked up from germline, CDR1 is SQVTM and CDR2 is ANQGSEA. CDR3 region: CSVEDVQTYEQYF.

This chain joins TRBV6-2 or TRBV6-3 and TRBJ2-7. Germline CDR1 MNHEY, CDR2 SVGEGT. The CDR3 has 12 residues. CDR3 sequence reads: CASSYEVWEQYF.

V gene TRBV7-2 combines with J gene TRBJ2-7; TCRdb's D call of TRBD2 is untestable without DNA. The CDR3 totals 16 residues. Germline values: CDR1 SGHTA, CDR2 FQGNSA. This chain's CDR3 is CASSLLSGGLTNEQYF.